The T cell receptor beta chain described here comes from a study of cytomegalovirus exposure and HLA in healthy donors (dated by TCRdb to about 2017). Turning to the overall study: In an earlier analysis of 550 to 750 of the donors, 276 Gb of sequence data and 117 million unique TCR beta sequences from 180 million or so T cells were reported. Roughly 300 gigabases of sequencing data and 75 million to 85 million unique TCR sequences made up an early release that covered 500 to 700 HLA-typed donors. Among the roughly 410 genotyped donors, more than 70% belonged to the genetic ancestry cluster associated with self-reported Caucasian donors. The study aimed to test whether cataloging public T cell receptors could reveal signatures of past pathogen exposure. The study used immunosequencing to profile the T cell repertoires of several hundred subjects and linked those repertoires to cytomegalovirus serostatus. Besides the first cohort of roughly 700 subjects, a separate validation cohort made up of 120 different subjects was used. To predict cytomegalovirus infection status, the study brought together high-throughput TCR immunosequencing, statistical association of individual TCRs with disease status, and machine learning. A later analysis re-examined previously published TCR beta repertoires from 500 to 700 donors and added high-resolution HLA genotyping to investigate patterns of TCR occurrence. The later analysis used no new phenotypic data to find candidate immune exposures, relying instead on TCR beta sequences and their occurrence across donors. To decide whether each TCR beta V gene segment behaved as functional or pseudogenic, an earlier analysis of some 600 of the donors relied on high-throughput TCR beta sequencing. Alongside the repertoire data, information on donor age, sex, ethnicity and CMV serostatus was compiled. A later genetic analysis took genome-wide SNP genotypes for 398 of the 666 donors and used that subset as a discovery cohort. Every discovery cohort repertoire had been produced on one sequencing platform. Both class I and class II loci were covered by HLA typing, at four-digit resolution. The number of typed donors differed by locus: about 620-630 for A, B, C, DRB1 and DQB1; 500 to 550 for DQA1; approximately 600 for DPA1; and roughly 470 for DPB1. Roughly 5 DR-DQ haplotypes were handled as single units for association and clustering, since linkage in the cohort was strong. On average, around 240,000 unique TCR beta nucleotide sequences were sequenced per donor among several hundred genotyped donors of the cohort, with roughly 18% of those sequences being non-productive. The study at large found these results: CMV serostatus was the only immune exposure information available for the cohort. Because counts were too low, some 17 rarely observed V segments, including chromosome 9 orphons, were left out of the earlier analysis of some 600 of the donors. The sequencing pipeline was judged likely to have produced a cluster of highly shared sequence variants as a technical artifact. In an earlier analysis of around 600 of the donors, most TCR beta V segments were observed in productive rearrangements about 87% or about 30% of the time, broadly matching IMGT annotations. A total of about 180 TCR beta chains were listed by the study as associated with cytomegalovirus. Because HLA typing was unavailable for some donors at each locus, only the typed subset was used in association tests. A later analysis reported that several top co-occurrence clusters appeared linked to parvovirus B19, influenza, CMV and Epstein-Barr virus. Presence/absence analyses assumed roughly uniform sequencing depth across donors, an assumption that may not hold. Some IMGT-functional V segments, including TRBV6-2 and TRBV6-3, could not be distinguished by the 87-base-pair reads and were therefore excluded. In a later genetic analysis, fewer N-insertions in productive TCRs were reported among donors in an Asian-associated ancestry cluster than the approximately 670-donor mean. When HLA alleles, especially DR and DQ, strongly co-occurred, attributing TCR associations to individual alleles was difficult. A few of the identified cytomegalovirus-associated TCR beta chains were confirmed in vitro to be specific for cytomegalovirus antigens. Specific HLA alleles were associated with 15,000 to 20,000 TCR beta sequences at a false discovery rate of 0.05 in a later analysis. A further reported finding was that TCR beta sequences accurately predicted the HLA-A and HLA-B alleles for most subjects in the first cohort. In a later analysis, HLA-associated TCR beta chains were found to be more clonally expanded and to have lower generation probabilities than equally common non-associated chains. Across donors, most TCR sequences were observed very rarely, whereas some public TCRs were present in many individuals. In a later genetic analysis, a missense DCLRE1C variant was associated with V-gene and J-gene trimming of TCR beta chains, and the association was replicated in an independent cohort. Linkage disequilibrium might explain the correlated functional status among segregating V segments, but an unknown experimental factor could not be excluded. In this cohort, only TCR beta chains were sequenced, and detectable features were limited by the absence of alpha or paired-chain data. The authors suggested that the approach could potentially be extended to other disease states and immunological phenotypes. A later analysis found that TCR association rates varied across HLA loci, with DRB1 alleles showing the most associated TCRs and HLA-C alleles the fewest. In both the original and validation cohorts, the classifier was reported to diagnose cytomegalovirus status with high specificity and sensitivity. In a later analysis, most CMV-associated TCR beta chains were found to appear HLA-restricted, with HLA associations seemingly driven largely by CMV exposure.

In total, approximately 690 healthy bone marrow donors made up the cohort. All cohort members were sampled while nominally healthy, although unrecorded immune exposures were likely present. The donor was CMV seronegative and belonged to the group of approximately 320 seronegative cohort members. A peripheral blood sample was collected from each donor, and TCR beta sequencing was performed on peripheral blood mononuclear cells. The Qiagen DNeasy Blood Extraction Kit was used to extract genomic DNA from the blood cell samples. Library preparation employed the immunoSEQ multiplex PCR assay. For the multiplex PCR, a mixture combining 60 forward primers for TCR Vbeta segments and 13 reverse primers for TCR Jbeta segments was used. A multiplex PCR assay on genomic DNA amplified the CDR3 region of rearranged TCR beta genes. On the Illumina HiSeq System, the amplified TCR beta libraries were sequenced as 87-base-pair reads. Concerning the study's data processing: Across the 700 or so repertoires, a later analysis counted 75 million to 90 million unique TCR beta chains, 9 million to 14 million of which were shared by at least two donors. Raw reads were error-corrected and collapsed into unique sequences with a nearest-neighbor algorithm that merged closely related sequences to remove PCR and sequencing errors. To assign V, D and J gene segments, CDR3 sequences were aligned to IMGT reference sequences. For a sequence to be retained, at least a six-nucleotide match to both a V gene segment and a J gene segment was required. Rearrangements were called productive when the CDR3 lacked stop codons and stayed in frame with V and J; all others were non-productive. Following IMGT convention, CDR3 was defined as the stretch from the second conserved V-encoded cysteine to the conserved J-encoded phenylalanine. The earlier analysis of 587 of the donors excluded sequences that lacked an unambiguous match to a single V gene segment. An earlier analysis of 550 to 650 of the donors classified V segments as functional when productive rearrangements were above 56.7% and as segregating when the standard deviation between donors was above 5%. A statistical classification framework was built to diagnose cytomegalovirus status from the catalog of TCR beta chain sequences. In a later analysis, V and J genes were assigned by comparing TCR nucleotide sequences against IMGT/GENE-DB human TR gene sequences. Using the TCRdist pipeline, a later analysis assigned CDR3 sequences along with most-parsimonious VDJ recombination scenarios. In a later analysis, each TCR beta chain was defined by its CDR3 amino acid sequence together with its V-gene family, and reads without a unique V-gene family were excluded. As a way to deal with suspected cross-contamination and a sequencing artifact, a later analysis dropped over 550 nucleotide sequences that were highly shared and had low generation probability. In a later analysis, a clonal expansion index was calculated for each public chain from normalized within-repertoire ranks of inferred template counts. In a later analysis, generation probabilities were computed with a VDJ recombination model fitted to out-of-frame rearrangements, and the resulting probabilities were checked against IGoR. A later analysis scored TCR-TCR, TCR-HLA and TCR-CMV co-occurrence with hypergeometric tests, applying a repertoire-size bias correction to TCR pairs. To estimate false discovery rates, a later analysis permuted the HLA or CMV assignments 20 times. In a later analysis, co-occurring TCRs were grouped with DBSCAN, and TCRdist sequence similarity was added when clustering was performed within HLA-allele-positive subsets. Co-occurrence clustering excluded repertoires with fewer than 30,000 or more than 120,000 public chains, plus five with anomalous nucleotide sharing. In its TCRdb copy, this immuneACCESS table keeps in-frame sequences only and misses some clones. Where compared with another copy, unresolved V genes explain less than half of these, and the others have no known cause. V and J calls and clone size are copied from that table; D and trimming were computed from the DNA. Recorded for this sample are about 110,000 clones; roughly four fifths of them occurred a single time. Around 1.2% of the sample belongs to the ten largest clones.

From the germline V gene (reference sequence), CDR1 is SEHNR and CDR2 is FQNEAQ. V is pared back by 4 bases and J by 2 bases, with 15 bases lying between the germline termini. The CDR3 contains 16 residues, cysteine and phenylalanine counted. Only the CDR3 region is kept as DNA, spanning 48 bases read in frame from base 1. Regarding this clone: Its target antigen remains unknown. No much larger clonotype is one base removed from it; base qualities were not supplied.

This receptor was taken from a man aged 35 to 55 in good health and CMV-seronegative. Material: PBMCs. The chain couples TRBV7-9 to TRBJ1-5; the D segment cannot be called with confidence. This receptor has the CDR3 CASSSPVSEGNQPQHF. The sequenced DNA: TGTGCCAGCAGCTCTCCGGTCTCTGAGGGCAATCAGCCCCAGCATTTT.